The 7 T cell receptor beta chains below come from one sample, sequenced in a study of T cell repertoires in cytomegalovirus infection. TCRdb ran MiXCR on the reads and lists one entry per CDR3 protein. This sample has about 300,000 distinct CDR3 sequences, with 9.6% found just once. Sequences were obtained from PBMCs. Receptor source: a human donor in good health (CMV status not recorded). Some clones in this sample may be carry-over from other donors' samples.

This clonotype was observed many times. The chain links TRBV14 to TRBJ1-1, with D possibly being TRBD1 (5 bases). Germline-derived CDR1 and CDR2 are SGHDN and FVKESK. The V gene lost 0 bases and the J gene lost 0 bases, with 14 bases spanning the gap. This CDR3 contains 17 residues. The CDR3 bases are TGTGCCAGCAGCCAAGACGTGGTCAGGGCTATGAACACTGAAGCTTTCTTT. It is translated as CASSQDVVRAMNTEAFF.

This clonotype was counted many times. CDR3 loop: CASSLQGQEQYF. For the CDR3, the DNA is TGTGCCAGCAGCTTGCAGGGCCAGGAGCAGTACTTC. This chain links TRBV7-2 with TRBJ2-7, with TRBD1 as a possible D gene (5 bases). CDR3 length: 12 amino acids. From germline, CDR1 is SGHTA and CDR2 FQGNSA. The V end was cut by 3 bases, the J end by 7 bases, with 10 bases between. Full variable domain (outside the CDR3, taken from reference TRBV7-2 and TRBJ2-7): GAGVSQSPSNKVTEKGKDVELRCDPISGHTALYWYRQSLGQGLEFLIYFQGNSAPDKSGLPSDRFSAERTGGSVSTLTIQRTQQEDSAVYLCASSLQGQEQYFGPGTRLTVT.

This clonotype came up many times. The gene calls are TRBV27 and TRBJ2-1, with D tentatively TRBD2 (7 bases). Trimming took 2 bases from V and 12 from J, leaving 11 bases between them. CDR3 size: 12 residues. Germline V CDR1 and CDR2: MNHEY, SMNVEV (reference sequence). The CDR3 sequence is CASSLTGRAQFF. CDR3 bases: TGTGCCAGCAGTTTAACAGGGAGGGCGCAGTTCTTC.

This clonotype was detected many times. The chain joins TRBV18 to TRBJ2-7, with 11 bases fitting TRBD2. Germline CDR1 KGHSH, CDR2 LQKENI. The CDR3 is 16 residues long. V lost 1 base, J lost 3 bases, and 5 bases stayed unmatched. In DNA, the CDR3 is TGTGCCAGCTCACCACTCGGGACTAGCGGAAGCTACGAGCAGTACTTC. It translates to CASSPLGTSGSYEQYF.

This clonotype was detected ten times or more. V gene TRBV6-4 combines with J gene TRBJ2-1; the match to TRBD2 covers 8 bases. There are 15 residues in the CDR3. Germline CDR1 and CDR2: MRHNA and SNTAGT. V trimming: 8 bases; J trimming: 2 bases; junction bases outside the gene matches: 8. The CDR3 protein is CASGNPGLAYNEQFF. DNA of the CDR3: TGTGCCAGCGGCAATCCGGGACTAGCCTACAATGAGCAGTTCTTC.

This clonotype was picked up many times. The V call is TRBV28, the J call TRBJ2-4; D is undetermined. The CDR3 length is 14 residues. V lost 5 bases to trimming and J lost 5 bases, with 13 bases between them. Germline assignment: CDR1 MDHEN and CDR2 SYDVKM. The CDR3 DNA reads TGTGCCAGCAGTGGGGTCTCCTTACAAAACATTCAGTACTTC. This encodes CASSGVSLQNIQYF. Together with reference TRBV28 and TRBJ2-4, the CDR3 gives the full variable domain: DVKVTQSSRYLVKRTGEKVFLECVQDMDHENMFWYRQDPGLGLRLIYFSYDVKMKEKGDIPEGYSVSREKKERFSLILESASTNQTSMYLCASSGVSLQNIQYFGAGTRLSVL.

The genes are TRBV5-1 and TRBJ2-1; the D gene is possibly TRBD2 (5 bases). V was shortened by 1 base and J by 9 bases, with 14 bases between the two germline ends. This CDR3 contains 14 residues. CDR1 is SGHRS and CDR2 is YFSETQ in the germline V gene. This CDR3 is CASSLPPSAGEQFF. The CDR3 region has the DNA TGCGCCAGCAGCTTGCCCCCCAGCGCGGGTGAGCAGTTCTTC.